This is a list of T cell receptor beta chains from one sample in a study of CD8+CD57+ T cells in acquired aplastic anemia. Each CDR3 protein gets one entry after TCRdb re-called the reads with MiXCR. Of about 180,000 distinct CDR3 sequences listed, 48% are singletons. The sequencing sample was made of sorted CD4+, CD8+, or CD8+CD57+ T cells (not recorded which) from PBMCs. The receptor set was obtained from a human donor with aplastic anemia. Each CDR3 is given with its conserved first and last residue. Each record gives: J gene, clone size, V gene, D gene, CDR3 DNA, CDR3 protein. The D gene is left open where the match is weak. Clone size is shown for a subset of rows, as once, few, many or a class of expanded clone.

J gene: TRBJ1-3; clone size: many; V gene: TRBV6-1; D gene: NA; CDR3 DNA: TGTGCCAGCAGTGCTGACATGTCTGGAAACACCATATATTTT; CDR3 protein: CASSADMSGNTIYF
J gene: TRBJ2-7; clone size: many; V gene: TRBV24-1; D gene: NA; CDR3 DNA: TGTGCCACCAGTGACCCCCTTCGGGGGTACGAGCAGTACTTC; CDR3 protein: CATSDPLRGYEQYF
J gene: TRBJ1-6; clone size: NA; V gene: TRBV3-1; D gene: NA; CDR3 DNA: TGTGCCAGCAGTCCGACTGCGTGGACCCTCCACTTT; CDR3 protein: CASSPTAWTLHF
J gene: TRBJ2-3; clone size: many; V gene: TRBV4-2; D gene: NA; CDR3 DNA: TGTGCCAGCAGCCAAGCATCAACAGATACGCAGTATTTT; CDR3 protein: CASSQASTDTQYF
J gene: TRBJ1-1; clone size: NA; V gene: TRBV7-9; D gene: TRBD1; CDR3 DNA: TGTGCCAGCAGCCTCCAGGGGGGTAGCACTTTCTTT; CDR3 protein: CASSLQGGSTFF
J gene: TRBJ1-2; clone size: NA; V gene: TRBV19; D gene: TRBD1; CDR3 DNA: TGTGCCAGTAGTACAAGACAGGGTGATTACGCCTTC; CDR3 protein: CASSTRQGDYAF
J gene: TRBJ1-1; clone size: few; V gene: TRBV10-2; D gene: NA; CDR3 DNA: TGCGCCAGCAGAAGCCTGAGTGGGGACACTGAAGCTTTCTTT; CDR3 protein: CASRSLSGDTEAFF
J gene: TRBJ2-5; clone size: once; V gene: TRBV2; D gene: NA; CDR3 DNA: TGTGCCAGCAGGGGGTACCAAGAGACCCAGTACTTC; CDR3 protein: CASRGYQETQYF
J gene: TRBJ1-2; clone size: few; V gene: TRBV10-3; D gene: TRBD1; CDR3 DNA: TGTGCCATCAGTGAGAGGGACAGAGACTATGGCTACACCTTC; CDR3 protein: CAISERDRDYGYTF
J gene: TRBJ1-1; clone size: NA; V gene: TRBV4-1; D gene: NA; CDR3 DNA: TGCGCCAGCAGCCAAGAACTCTCGGCCTCTGAAGCTTTCTTT; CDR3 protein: CASSQELSASEAFF
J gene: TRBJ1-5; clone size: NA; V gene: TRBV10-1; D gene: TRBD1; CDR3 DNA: TGCGCCAGCAGTGCGTCGGGACAGGGGCTTAGCAATCAGCCCCAGCATTTT; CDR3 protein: CASSASGQGLSNQPQHF
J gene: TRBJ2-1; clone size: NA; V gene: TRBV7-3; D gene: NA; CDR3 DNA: TGTGCCAGCAGCTGGAAGGTCAATGAGCAGTTCTTC; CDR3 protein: CASSWKVNEQFF
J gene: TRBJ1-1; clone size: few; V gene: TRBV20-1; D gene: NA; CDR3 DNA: TGCAGTGCTAGGGAGGCAGGCGTGTACGAAGCTTTCTTT; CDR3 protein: CSAREAGVYEAFF
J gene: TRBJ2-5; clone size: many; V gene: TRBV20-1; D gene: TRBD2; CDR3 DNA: TGCAGTGCCCGAAGCCATACTAGCGGGGGTTGGGAGACCCAGTACTTC; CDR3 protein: CSARSHTSGGWETQYF
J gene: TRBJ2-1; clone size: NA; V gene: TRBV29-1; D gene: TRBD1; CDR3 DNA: TGCAGCGTCGACCCGGGACAGGTCGATGAGCAGTTCTTC; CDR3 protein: CSVDPGQVDEQFF
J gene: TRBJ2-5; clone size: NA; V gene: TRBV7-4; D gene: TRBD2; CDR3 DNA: TGTGCCAGCAGCGCCACTAGCGGGGCGGGTGTGACCCAGTACTTC; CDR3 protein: CASSATSGAGVTQYF
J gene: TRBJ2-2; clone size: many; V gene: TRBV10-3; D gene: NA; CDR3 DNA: TGTGCCATCAGTGAAAAGGGTGGAGGGGTTACCGGGGAGCTGTTTTTT; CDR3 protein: CAISEKGGGVTGELFF
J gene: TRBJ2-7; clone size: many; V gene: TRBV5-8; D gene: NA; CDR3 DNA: TGTGCCAGCAGCTTGGTAGTAGGGGTCACCTCCTACGAGCAGTACTTC; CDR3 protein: CASSLVVGVTSYEQYF
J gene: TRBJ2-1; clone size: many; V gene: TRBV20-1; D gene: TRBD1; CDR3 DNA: TGCAGTGGAGAGGGAGCGATGACAGGGGGCAGTGAGCAGTTCTTC; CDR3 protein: CSGEGAMTGGSEQFF
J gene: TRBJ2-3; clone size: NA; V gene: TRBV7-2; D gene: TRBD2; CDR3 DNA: TGTGCCAGCCGTCCTAGCGGGGGTGTAGATACGCAGTATTTT; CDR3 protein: CASRPSGGVDTQYF
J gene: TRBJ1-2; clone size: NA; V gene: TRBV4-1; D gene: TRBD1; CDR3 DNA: TGCGCCAGCAGCCAAGAACAGGGGGCAAAAGTCTATGGCTACACCTTC; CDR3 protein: CASSQEQGAKVYGYTF
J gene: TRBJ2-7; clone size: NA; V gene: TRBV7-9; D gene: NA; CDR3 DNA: TGTGCCAGCAGCTTAGAACACGCCTACGAGCAGTACTTC; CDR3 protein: CASSLEHAYEQYF
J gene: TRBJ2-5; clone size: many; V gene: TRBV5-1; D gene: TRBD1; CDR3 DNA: TGCGCCAGCAGCTTCACAGGGGGCCAAGAGACCCAGTACTTC; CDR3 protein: CASSFTGGQETQYF
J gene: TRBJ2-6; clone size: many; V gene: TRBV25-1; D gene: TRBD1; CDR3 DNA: TGTGCCAGCAGTGATCCTTGGACAGGGGGGTATTCTGGGGCCAACGTCCTGACTTTC; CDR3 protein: CASSDPWTGGYSGANVLTF
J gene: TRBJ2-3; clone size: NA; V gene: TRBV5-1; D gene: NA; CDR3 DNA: TGCGCCAGCAGCCCCGGGTTCACAGATACGCAGTATTTT; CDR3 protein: CASSPGFTDTQYF
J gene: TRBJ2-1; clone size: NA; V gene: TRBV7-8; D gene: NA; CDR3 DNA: TGTGCCAGCAGTTACTCGACCAATGAGCAGTTCTTC; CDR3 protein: CASSYSTNEQFF
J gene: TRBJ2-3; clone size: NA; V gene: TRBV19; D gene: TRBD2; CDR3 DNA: TGTGCCAGTAGACTTAGCGGGGATACGCAGTATTTT; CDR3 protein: CASRLSGDTQYF
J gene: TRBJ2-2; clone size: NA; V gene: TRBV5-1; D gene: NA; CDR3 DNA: TGCGCCAGCAGCTTGGAAGGGGTCACCGGGGAGCTGTTTTTT; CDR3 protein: CASSLEGVTGELFF
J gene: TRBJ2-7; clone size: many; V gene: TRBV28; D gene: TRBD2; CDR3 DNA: TGTGCCAGCAAGAGCGGGGGCGCCCACGAGCAGTACTTC; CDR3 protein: CASKSGGAHEQYF